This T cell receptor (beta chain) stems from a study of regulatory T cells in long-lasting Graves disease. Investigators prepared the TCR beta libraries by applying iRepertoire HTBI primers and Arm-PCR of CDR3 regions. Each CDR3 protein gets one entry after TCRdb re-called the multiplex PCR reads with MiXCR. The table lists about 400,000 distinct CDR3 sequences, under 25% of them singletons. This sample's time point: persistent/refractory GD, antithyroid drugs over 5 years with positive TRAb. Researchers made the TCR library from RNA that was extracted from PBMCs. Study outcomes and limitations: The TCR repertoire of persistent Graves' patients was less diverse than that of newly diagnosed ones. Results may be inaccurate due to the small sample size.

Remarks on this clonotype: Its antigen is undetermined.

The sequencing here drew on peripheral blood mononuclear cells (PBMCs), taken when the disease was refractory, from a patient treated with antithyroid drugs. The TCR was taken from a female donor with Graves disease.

The DNA of the CDR3 is TGCAGTGCTAGGGTAGGCTTAGGAGAAGCTTTCTTT. Translated: CSARVGLGEAFF. The chain joins TRBV20-1 to TRBJ1-1; D is undetermined. This CDR3 has 12 residues. V shed 3 bases and J shed 8 bases, with 13 bases lying between them. Looked up from germline, CDR1 is DFQATT and CDR2 is SNEGSKA (reference sequence).